One sample yielded the 10 T cell receptor beta chains listed below, sequenced in a study of shared clonotypes between healthy human individuals. TCRdb's table, derived via immunoSEQ multiplex PCR, lists solely in-frame clones and lacks some. This table has roughly 640,000 clones, approximately 97% appearing once. The sample was naive CD4+ T cells sorted from blood. The sample's subset: CD45RA+ positively selected. All receptors come from a woman under 40 in good health.

The gene calls are TRBV21-1 and TRBJ2-1; the table calls TRBD1, which could not be checked here. TRBV21-1 is tagged as a pseudogene. The CDR3 totals 17 residues. Written as DNA, the CDR3 is TGTGCCAGCAGCAGCTGCTCCGACAGGTGCCCCTACAATGAGCAGTTCTTC. This translates into CASSSCSDRCPYNEQFF.

This rearrangement joins TRBV29-1 to TRBJ2-1; the D gene is possibly TRBD2 (5 bases). V shed 8 bases and J shed 5 bases, with 16 bases lying between them. The CDR3 spans 13 residues. Germline V gene sequence: CDR1 SQVTM, CDR2 ANQGSEA. The CDR3 DNA sequence: TGCAGCATGGGTGGGAGTGGAAACAATGAGCAGTTCTTC. It translates to CSMGGSGNNEQFF.

Comments on this clone: Other DNA variants within this sample encode the same CDR3. This chain links TRBV9 with TRBJ2-1, with 8 bases that match TRBD2. V shed 0 bases, J shed 4 bases, and the junction held 3 bases outside the gene matches. This CDR3 comprises 15 residues. The V gene's germline CDR1 is SGDLS and CDR2 YYNGEE. CDR3 DNA: TGTGCCAGCAGCGTAGTGAGCGGGAGTTACAATGAGCAGTTCTTC. Its translation is CASSVVSGSYNEQFF.

V and J are TRBV6-1 and TRBJ2-3; 10 positions match TRBD2. CDR1 MNHNS and CDR2 SASEGT come from the germline V gene. There are 15 residues in the CDR3. V shed 10 bases and J 2 bases; nucleotides not matched to a gene: 9. CDR3 protein: CATDGLAAPTDTQYF. In DNA form, the CDR3 reads TGTGCCACCGATGGACTAGCGGCCCCCACAGATACGCAGTATTTT.

V is TRBV14 and J is TRBJ2-5; a possible D gene is TRBD1 (5 bases). Germline V CDR1 and CDR2: SGHDN, FVKESK. The CDR3 consists of 16 residues. The V and J ends lost 1 base and 5 bases respectively, with 17 bases between them. The CDR3 DNA is TGTGCCAGCAGCCAAGCAGGGTACGGGCCCCGGGAGACCCAGTACTTC. This sequence encodes CASSQAGYGPRETQYF.

The gene calls are TRBV18 and TRBJ1-3; no reliable D call. The CDR3 runs to 13 residues. V gave up 0 bases and J gave up 4 bases, with 4 bases separating them. Germline-derived CDR1 and CDR2 are KGHSH and LQKENI. This CDR3 is CASSPPRGNTIYF. The CDR3 DNA sequence: TGTGCCAGCTCACCACCTCGGGGAAACACCATATATTTT.

The chain uses TRBV5-4 and TRBJ1-2; 7 bases match TRBD1. J lost 0 bases, V lost 8 bases, and 13 bases had no gene match. The germline CDR1 and CDR2 sequences are SGHNT and YYREEE (reference sequence). The CDR3 sequence is 16 residues long. CDR3 in amino acids: CASSIKGGQANYGYTF. CDR3 DNA sequence: TGTGCCAGTAGCATCAAGGGTGGACAGGCTAACTATGGCTACACCTTC.

This chain uses TRBV6-1 with TRBJ2-1, with TRBD2 identical over 7 bases. Germline V gene sequence: CDR1 MNHNS, CDR2 SASEGT. Trimming took 4 bases from V and 5 from J; bases not matched to a gene: 5. CDR3 size: 14 residues. CDR3 region: CASSGRTRNNEQFF. CDR3 coding DNA: TGTGCCAGCAGTGGAAGGACTAGAAACAATGAGCAGTTCTTC.

The chain uses TRBV7-9 and TRBJ2-7; 9 bases match TRBD1. Germline V CDR1 and CDR2: SEHNR, FQNEAQ (reference sequence). This CDR3 contains 13 residues. The trim removed 5 bases at V and 7 bases at J, leaving 6 bases unmatched. The CDR3 coding sequence is TGTGCCAGCAGCGGCTCTGGGACAGGGGAGCAGTACTTC. Residues: CASSGSGTGEQYF.

The rearrangement links TRBV27 to TRBJ1-1; 8 nucleotides match TRBD1. V was pared by 4 bases and J by 0 bases, with 4 bases of the junction left unmatched. The CDR3 is 15 amino acids. The V gene's germline CDR1 is MNHEY and CDR2 SMNVEV (reference sequence). CDR3 nucleotides: TGTGCCAGCAGTTCTGCAGGGGGCGTGAACACTGAAGCTTTCTTT. Translating it yields CASSSAGGVNTEAFF.